The 32 T cell receptor beta chains in this list originate from one sample, sequenced in a study of T-cell reconstitution after alpha-beta-depleted transplantation in children. Preparation of the TCRbeta library was carried out with unique molecular identifiers. TCRdb reprocessed the PCR reads with MiXCR, giving one entry per CDR3 protein. The sample carries about 500,000 distinct CDR3 sequences, 11% recorded once. The sequencing used PBMCs, mostly from graft donor cells, collected 180 days after TCRalphabeta/CD19-depleted stem cell transplant. The receptors here all came from a female patient between 2 and 15 years old who had a stem cell transplant for aplastic anemia, so the T cells may come from the graft donor.

On this clonotype itself: The junction does not match germline at one end; this may be a read error. The chain joins TRBV20-1 to TRBJ1-5; possibly TRBD1 for D (5 bases). The CDR3 has 14 amino acids. CDR1 and CDR2 (germline): DFQATT, SNEGSKA (reference sequence). In DNA, the CDR3 is TGCAGTGCTAGCATGGGGGGGAGCAATAAGCCCCAGCATTTT. This translates into CSASMGGSNKPQHF.

In this sample, this clonotype turned up many times. The V and J genes are TRBV28 and TRBJ1-2; D ambiguous. Germline CDR1 is MDHEN and CDR2 is SYDVKM. The length of the CDR3 is 14 residues. V lost 3 bases and J 4 bases, leaving 12 bases between the germline ends. CDR3 nucleotide sequence: TGTGCCAGCAGTTTGGCCGATATCAGCTATGGCTACACCTTC. This gives the protein CASSLADISYGYTF.

The chain is built from TRBV29-1 and TRBJ2-1, with a weak D call TRBD1 (6 bases). CDR3 length: 12 residues. The V gene's germline CDR1 is SQVTM and CDR2 ANQGSEA. The V and J ends lost 4 bases and 15 bases respectively, with 19 bases between them. CDR3 sequence reads: CSVALDRQRRFF. For the CDR3, the DNA is TGCAGCGTTGCCCTGGACAGACAACGGCGGTTCTTC.

Regarding this clonotype: A read error may explain this, as a much larger clone is one base away. As the CDR3 is not closed by the conserved phenylalanine or tryptophan, this likely results from a read error. The chain joins TRBV4-2 to TRBJ2-3; D is undetermined. From germline, CDR1 is LGHNA and CDR2 YNFKEQ. Trimming stripped 0 bases from V and 3 bases from J, with 4 bases between. This CDR3 is 13 amino acids long. CDR3 DNA: TGTGCCAGCAGCCAAGACAGAACAGATACGCAGTATTCT. Protein product: CASSQDRTDTQYS.

This clonotype was detected a few times. V and J are TRBV12-3 or TRBV12-4 and TRBJ2-3, with a possible D match to TRBD1 (5 bases). The CDR3 has 20 residues. Trimming took 7 bases from V and 1 from J, leaving 30 bases between them. CDR3 DNA: TGTGCCAGCAAAGGATTCAGTCGGATGGTTCCGACAGCCGGCACAGATACGCAGTATTTT. Its translation is CASKGFSRMVPTAGTDTQYF.

The sample holds many counts of this clonotype. V gene TRBV28 combines with J gene TRBJ2-7; 11 nucleotides line up with TRBD2. The CDR3 loop spans 14 amino acids. Germline values: CDR1 MDHEN, CDR2 SYDVKM. The V segment lost 5 bases and the J segment 2 bases; nucleotides outside the gene matches: 2. The CDR3 bases are TGTGCCAGCAGTCATAGCGGGAGGGCCTACGAGCAGTACTTC. Residues: CASSHSGRAYEQYF.

This clonotype was seen a handful of times. This chain links TRBV6-2 or TRBV6-3 with TRBJ1-6; D call uncertain. V was pared by 2 bases and J by 2 bases, with 28 bases between. CDR1 is MNHEY and CDR2 is SVGEGT in the germline V gene. The CDR3 is made up of 22 amino acids. The CDR3 region is CASSYIAEKIDIAWPYNSPLHF. The CDR3 DNA reads TGTGCCAGCAGTTACATCGCCGAAAAAATTGACATTGCCTGGCCCTATAATTCACCCCTCCACTTT.

The rearrangement uses TRBV5-6 and TRBJ2-1; tentative D call: TRBD1 (6 bases). Trimming took off 1 base at V and 10 bases at J, with 12 bases between the two ends. Per germline, CDR1 SGHDT and CDR2 YYEEEE. The CDR3 has 13 amino acids. Written as DNA, the CDR3 is TGTGCCAGCAGCTTGAGACTCGGGACAGAGCAGTTCTTC. Amino acid sequence: CASSLRLGTEQFF.

In its sample, this clonotype was seen a few times. CDR3 in amino acids: CSAFPSGRADNEQFF. In DNA form, the CDR3 reads TGCAGCGCCTTTCCTAGCGGGAGGGCCGACAATGAGCAGTTCTTC. The genes are TRBV29-1 and TRBJ2-1; 12 bases are shared with TRBD2. Unmatched junction bases numbered 9, after V lost 7 bases and J lost 5 bases. The germline V gene encodes CDR1 SQVTM and CDR2 ANQGSEA. The CDR3 extends over 15 amino acids.

This clonotype turned up a few times. The rearrangement links TRBV14 to TRBJ2-1, with 8 positions matching TRBD2. With V trimmed by 2 bases and J by 4 bases, 7 bases remained unmatched. This CDR3 comprises 16 residues. Germline V gene data show CDR1 as SGHDN and CDR2 as FVKESK. The CDR3 DNA sequence: TGTGCCAGCAGCCAATTTGCTAGCGGGCGTTACAATGAGCAGTTCTTC. This codes for CASSQFASGRYNEQFF.

This clonotype was recorded a few times. This chain joins TRBV30 and TRBJ2-7; 8 nucleotides line up with TRBD2. The CDR3 is 17 amino acids. The germline gives CDR1 GTSNPN, CDR2 SVGIG (reference sequence). V lost 2 bases and J lost 0; bases outside the gene matches: 12. CDR3 region: CAWSPTVRSGSSYEQYF. The DNA of the CDR3 is TGTGCCTGGAGTCCCACAGTGCGGAGCGGGAGCTCCTACGAGCAGTACTTC.

The chain has TRBV6-1 and TRBJ1-1; 11 bases fit TRBD1. Germline values: CDR1 MNHNS, CDR2 SASEGT. This CDR3 comprises 13 residues. V lost 6 bases, J lost 3 bases, and 0 bases stayed unmatched. CDR3 DNA sequence: TGTGCCAGCAGGGACAGGGGGCACACTGAAGCTTTCTTT. This gives the protein CASRDRGHTEAFF.

This clonotype appeared a few times. The chain is built from TRBV3-1 and TRBJ1-3; D is unclear. Deletions cut 5 bases from V and 4 bases from J, with 9 bases between. CDR1 is LGHDT and CDR2 is YNNKEL in the germline V gene (reference sequence). The CDR3 extends over 13 amino acids. The CDR3 nucleotides are TGTGCCAGCAGCTCGAATTCCGGAAACACCATATATTTT. Protein product: CASSSNSGNTIYF.

This clonotype was counted only a few times. This chain links TRBV27 with TRBJ1-5; 10 nucleotides align to TRBD1. The CDR3 has 16 amino acids. V dropped 4 bases and J dropped 6; count of bases not matched to a gene: 9. Germline-derived CDR1 and CDR2 are MNHEY and SMNVEV (reference sequence). The CDR3, as DNA: TGTGCCAGCAGTTCGACCGGGACAGGGGAGACTCAGCCCCAGCATTTT. Translating gives CASSSTGTGETQPQHF.

This clonotype was counted between two and nine times. The chain links TRBV11-2 to TRBJ1-6; 8 positions match TRBD1. Germline-derived CDR1 and CDR2 are SGHAT and FQNNGV. V lost 4 bases to trimming and J lost 10 bases; unmatched junction nucleotides: 18. This CDR3 region has 18 residues. CDR3 bases: TGTGCCAGCAGCTCTAATCGGGACAGGTCCGGGCCTAGGTCACCCCTCCACTTT. Protein product: CASSSNRDRSGPRSPLHF.

This clonotype showed up many times. The chain links TRBV5-1 to TRBJ1-1, with D perhaps TRBD1 (6 bases). V lost 4 bases and J lost 0, with 22 bases in between. This CDR3 has 18 residues. The germline V gene has CDR1 SGHRS and CDR2 YFSETQ. The CDR3 DNA reads TGCGCCAGCAGCCCCCGGGGGCTACCTCCGGGGATGAACACTGAAGCTTTCTTT. It yields the protein CASSPRGLPPGMNTEAFF.

The gene calls are TRBV5-6 and TRBJ1-2; D is perhaps TRBD1 (5 bases). Trimming left V 4 bases short and J 5 bases short, with 24 bases between. The CDR3 consists of 17 residues. The germline V gene has CDR1 SGHDT and CDR2 YYEEEE. CDR3 residues: CASSPMRRGATTYGYTF. The CDR3 bases are TGTGCCAGCAGCCCGATGAGGAGAGGGGCAACGACTTATGGCTACACCTTC.

This clonotype turned up a few times. This sequence joins TRBV11-2 and TRBJ2-1; tentatively, D is TRBD2 (6 bases). Germline V gene data show CDR1 as SGHAT and CDR2 as FQNNGV. This CDR3 spans 13 amino acids. The ends were cut back, 3 bases at V and 10 bases at J, with 13 bases in the middle. CDR3 nucleotides: TGTGCCAGCAGCTTGGGGGAGGCGGGGGAGCAGTTCTTC. Its protein product is CASSLGEAGEQFF.

This clonotype was detected many times. The V gene is TRBV5-1, the J gene TRBJ2-3; 7 bases map to TRBD2. Trimming at V came to 4 bases and at J to 2 bases, leaving 10 bases not matched to a gene. This CDR3 region has 16 residues. The germline V gene has CDR1 SGHRS and CDR2 YFSETQ. The CDR3 DNA reads TGCGCCAGCAGCGACCTCCCGGGAGGACCCACAGATACGCAGTATTTT. It specifies CASSDLPGGPTDTQYF.

This clonotype was seen ten or more times. The chain links TRBV29-1 to TRBJ2-2; TRBD1 might be the D (7 bases). Germline lookup yields CDR1 SQVTM and CDR2 ANQGSEA. V was shortened by 7 bases and J by 3 bases, with 12 bases between the two germline ends. The CDR3 length is 13 residues. Here the CDR3 DNA reads TGCAGCGCTGGGGGGACAGACACCGGGGAGCTGTTTTTT. Protein sequence: CSAGGTDTGELFF.

The chain is built from TRBV20-1 and TRBJ1-4; D not resolved. Germline values: CDR1 DFQATT, CDR2 SNEGSKA (reference sequence). V was pared by 3 bases and J by 5 bases, with 10 bases between. This CDR3 spans 13 amino acids. The CDR3 nucleotides are TGCAGTGCTAGGGGCGTTGGGAATGAAAAACTGTTTTTT. Protein: CSARGVGNEKLFF.

This clonotype was detected a few times. The V and J genes are TRBV27 and TRBJ2-3; TRBD2 matches 7 bases. CDR3 length: 17 amino acids. From germline, CDR1 is MNHEY and CDR2 SMNVEV (reference sequence). The V segment lost 5 bases and the J segment 8 bases; nucleotides outside the gene matches: 19. The CDR3 DNA reads as TGTGCCAGCAGTCCCGCGGGTCCGGGAGGCCAAGCCCGTACGCAGTATTTT. Protein: CASSPAGPGGQARTQYF.

This clonotype was seen repeatedly, ten times or more. The chain recombines TRBV11-2 with TRBJ1-2, with 12 nucleotides matching TRBD1. CDR1 and CDR2 (germline): SGHAT, FQNNGV. V shed 0 bases and J 5 bases; nucleotides not matched to a gene: 7. The CDR3 extends over 17 amino acids. The CDR3 region is CASSLEAGTGGAYGYTF. The CDR3 region has the DNA TGTGCCAGCAGCTTAGAGGCCGGGACAGGGGGCGCTTATGGCTACACCTTC.

This clonotype has at least ten counts. The rearrangement joins TRBV27 to TRBJ1-2; D call uncertain. CDR3 length equals 14 residues. Germline CDR1 reads MNHEY; CDR2 reads SMNVEV (reference sequence). Between the trimmed V and J ends, which lost 3 bases and 4 bases, there was a span of 12 bases. CDR3 DNA: TGTGCCAGCAGTTTTGCCCCGTCTCTCTATGGCTACACCTTC. Translating gives CASSFAPSLYGYTF.

The sample holds a few counts of this clonotype. Here the CDR3 DNA reads TGTGCCAGCAGTCCGGGACAGGTCATCACTGAAGCTTTCTTT. Its translation: CASSPGQVITEAFF. The gene calls are TRBV27 and TRBJ1-1, with 8 bases matching TRBD1. The germline gives CDR1 MNHEY, CDR2 SMNVEV (reference sequence). This CDR3 is built from 14 residues. With V trimmed by 5 bases and J by 4 bases, 6 bases remained unmatched.

This clonotype was detected only a few times. The gene calls are TRBV2 and TRBJ2-1; a possible D gene is TRBD2 (6 bases). V was trimmed by 6 bases and J by 3 bases, leaving 15 bases between them. Germline V gives CDR1 SNHLY, CDR2 FYNNEI. This CDR3 has 15 amino acids. Here the CDR3 reads CASRLGGPHYNEQFF. The CDR3 region has the DNA TGTGCCAGCAGGCTCGGAGGGCCTCACTACAATGAGCAGTTCTTC. Combining the CDR3 with reference TRBV2 and TRBJ2-1 gives the whole variable domain EPEVTQTPSHQVTQMGQEVILRCVPISNHLYFYWYRQILGQKVEFLVSFYNNEISEKSEIFDDQFSVERPDGSNFTLKIRSTKLEDSAMYFCASRLGGPHYNEQFFGPGTRLTVL.

This clonotype has only a few counts. The chain is built from TRBV3-1 and TRBJ2-7, with TRBD2 identical over 14 bases. The germline gives CDR1 LGHDT, CDR2 YNNKEL (reference sequence). V lost 6 bases and J lost 3; bases outside the gene matches: 7. This CDR3 has 16 amino acids. This CDR3 reads CASRHRLAGGYYEQYF. CDR3 nucleotides: TGTGCCAGCAGACATAGACTAGCGGGAGGGTACTACGAGCAGTACTTC.

The chain couples TRBV2 to TRBJ2-1; D is possibly TRBD2 (6 bases). With 6 bases removed from V and 3 bases from J, the gap between germline ends came to 18 bases. The CDR3 is 16 amino acids. Germline loops: CDR1 SNHLY, CDR2 FYNNEI. The CDR3 sequence: CASRALGIADYNEQFF. CDR3 DNA: TGTGCCAGCAGGGCCCTCGGGATAGCGGACTACAATGAGCAGTTCTTC.

Only a few counts were recorded for this clonotype. CDR3 bases: TGTGCCAGCAGTTTAGGCAGGGTCGAGCAGTACTTC. This codes for CASSLGRVEQYF. V and J are TRBV28 and TRBJ2-7; D perhaps matches TRBD1 (5 bases). Trimming took 2 bases from V and 6 from J, leaving 8 bases between them. Germline V gives CDR1 MDHEN, CDR2 SYDVKM. CDR3 length: 12 residues.

The V and J genes are TRBV10-3 and TRBJ2-7; the D gene is possibly TRBD2 (5 bases). Deletions cut 6 bases from V and 7 bases from J, with 13 bases between. This CDR3 comprises 12 residues. Germline V lookup: CDR1 ENHRY, CDR2 SYGVKD. The CDR3 bases are TGTGCCATCAGAGTCCCCTCGGGGGAGCAGTACGTC. The encoded protein is CAIRVPSGEQYV.

The chain uses TRBV27 and TRBJ2-7; D remains unclear. V lost 4 bases and J 6 bases, leaving 13 bases between the germline ends. The CDR3 runs 13 residues. Germline-derived CDR1 and CDR2 are MNHEY and SMNVEV (reference sequence). The CDR3 DNA is TGTGCCAGCAGTTCCCCCTCCCGGACCGAGCAGTACTTC. This sequence encodes CASSSPSRTEQYF.

This chain links TRBV6-1 with TRBJ1-6; no clear D. The CDR3 has 19 residues. Germline V gives CDR1 MNHNS, CDR2 SASEGT. V gave up 4 bases and J gave up 2 bases, with 21 bases separating them. CDR3 sequence: CASSGRTPGSIPYNSPLHF. CDR3 sequence (DNA): TGTGCCAGCAGTGGACGGACTCCTGGGAGTATCCCCTATAATTCACCCCTCCACTTT.